This record concerns one T cell receptor (beta chain) sequence. Antigen: not known. The data belong to a study of cytotoxic CD8 clonotypes in ibrutinib-treated CLL. Broader study findings: At baseline, clonality was higher than in age-matched healthy donors and correlated with CD8+ counts. Shared public clonotypes were rare, and on treatment they either got smaller or stayed the same. Higher clonality was seen at ibrutinib response and a return toward baseline at progression.

The data were produced by immunoSEQ multiplex PCR, yet TCRdb's version contains in-frame clones alone and is incomplete. Of about 57,000 clones in the sample, 56% were seen once. The germline CDR1 and CDR2 sequences are LNHDA and SQIVND (reference sequence). The ends were cut back, 5 bases at V and 6 bases at J, with 16 bases in the middle. The CDR3 is 14 amino acids. This clonotype was obtained from a human donor with chronic lymphocytic leukemia. V gene TRBV19 combines with J gene TRBJ1-2, with no clear D. This material consisted of PBMCs, taken after 24 months of ibrutinib treatment. CDR3 amino acids: CASSRQYSPDGYTF. The CDR3 region has the DNA TGTGCCAGTAGTCGGCAGTACTCCCCGGATGGCTACACCTTC.